The 5 T cell receptor beta chains listed next were all sequenced from one sample in a study of response to subunit inactivated influenza vaccine. Via MiXCR, TCRdb re-called the RT-PCR reads, giving one row per CDR3 protein. The table has approximately 530,000 distinct CDR3 sequences, about 7.6% seen once. This specimen was PBMCs from blood, taken around 25 months after vaccination. All receptors derive from a man aged 50 to 69 who received an inactivated influenza vaccine.

This clonotype occurred many times. The chain is built from TRBV7-8 and TRBJ2-3; D perhaps matches TRBD2 (5 bases). V lost 4 bases to trimming and J lost 2 bases, with 16 bases between them. Germline CDR1 reads SGHVS; CDR2 reads FQNEAQ. CDR3 size: 16 residues. This CDR3 reads CASSSDVGSDTDTQYF. CDR3 in DNA: TGTGCCAGCAGCTCCGACGTGGGTAGCGACACAGATACGCAGTATTTT.

A few counts support this clonotype. V is TRBV5-4 and J is TRBJ2-6; 7 bases fit TRBD1. The ends lost 4 bases at V and 0 bases at J; junction bases unmatched: 1. This CDR3 region has 15 residues. The germline gives CDR1 SGHNT, CDR2 YYREEE (reference sequence). In DNA form, the CDR3 reads TGTGCCAGCAGCCGGACAGGCTCTGGGGCCAACGTCCTGACTTTC. Amino acid sequence: CASSRTGSGANVLTF. Looking up the rest from reference TRBV5-4 and TRBJ2-6 gives the full variable domain: ETGVTQSPTHLIKTRGQQVTLRCSSQSGHNTVSWYQQALGQGPQFIFQYYREEENGRGNFPPRFSGLQFPNYSSELNVNALELDDSALYLCASSRTGSGANVLTFGAGSRLTVL.

The chain uses TRBV7-9 and TRBJ2-7; 7 nucleotides match TRBD2. The CDR3 has 13 amino acids. CDR1 is SEHNR and CDR2 is FQNEAQ in the germline V gene (reference sequence). J lost 5 bases, V lost 8 bases, and 9 bases had no gene match. CDR3 sequence reads: CASWGGEDNEQYF. The CDR3 DNA reads as TGTGCCAGCTGGGGGGGGGAGGACAACGAGCAGTACTTC.

This clonotype was seen repeatedly, ten times or more. The chain recombines TRBV6-2 or TRBV6-3 with TRBJ2-4, with no clear D. V lost 6 bases to trimming and J lost 0 bases, with 6 bases between them. The CDR3 spans 13 residues. Per germline, CDR1 MNHEY and CDR2 SVGEGT. CDR3 sequence reads: CASSIAAKNIQYF. The DNA of the CDR3 is TGTGCCAGCAGCATAGCAGCCAAAAACATTCAGTACTTC.

This clonotype came up many times. The chain is built from TRBV29-1 and TRBJ2-3; a possible D gene is TRBD1 (6 bases). The V end was cut by 3 bases, the J end by 4 bases, with 11 bases between. CDR1 is SQVTM and CDR2 is ANQGSEA in the germline V gene. This CDR3 contains 13 residues. CDR3 in DNA: TGCAGCGTTGAGGCCCAGGGGCCAGATACGCAGTATTTT. Translating gives CSVEAQGPDTQYF.